What follows are 12 T cell receptor beta chains derived from one specimen sequenced in a study of post-analysis software for immune sequencing data. cDNA libraries of TCR beta carried unique molecular identifiers. TCRdb reanalysed the PCR reads using MiXCR and keeps one entry per CDR3 protein. This table holds about 760,000 distinct CDR3 sequences, 25% to 30% found once. No cognate antigen is known for these TCRs. Findings and caveats of the study: Patients showed TRBV5-6, TRBV5-1 and TRBV20-1 among roughly 5 TRBV segments more frequent than in controls.

Material for sequencing was blood. The receptors were sampled from a girl between 10 and 17 years old with multiple sclerosis.

This clonotype was observed a few times. V gene TRBV6-5 combines with J gene TRBJ2-3; 7 positions agree with TRBD1. V was pared by 10 bases and J by 7 bases, with 5 bases of the junction left unmatched. CDR1 and CDR2 from the germline V gene are MNHEY and SVGAGI. The CDR3 consists of 11 residues. CDR3 nucleotides: TGTGCCACAAACAGGGGTAATACGCAGTATTTT. Its protein product is CATNRGNTQYF.

This clonotype was seen a handful of times. This chain links TRBV6-2 or TRBV6-3 with TRBJ2-7; D remains unclear. Germline V gene lookup returns CDR1 MNHEY and CDR2 SVGEGT. This CDR3 is 14 amino acids long. V dropped 5 bases and J dropped 1 base, with 12 bases sitting between them. The CDR3 reads CASSGIPRSYEQYF. CDR3 nucleotides: TGTGCCAGCAGTGGCATTCCTCGTTCCTACGAGCAGTACTTC.

The V call is TRBV10-3, the J call TRBJ1-4; D is ambiguous. Trimming stripped 4 bases from V and 6 bases from J, with 12 bases between. This CDR3 has 14 amino acids. From germline, CDR1 is ENHRY and CDR2 SYGVKD. The CDR3: CAISVSSSDEKLFF. In DNA form, the CDR3 reads TGTGCCATCAGTGTGTCATCGTCGGATGAAAAACTGTTTTTT.

This clonotype was seen a handful of times. The chain links TRBV9 to TRBJ2-1; no clear D gene. V lost 0 bases to trimming and J lost 2 bases, with 12 bases between them. This CDR3 comprises 16 residues. Germline V gives CDR1 SGDLS, CDR2 YYNGEE. CDR3 in DNA: TGTGCCAGCAGCGTAGTGCTTACCTTTCCCTACAATGAGCAGTTCTTC. Amino acid sequence: CASSVVLTFPYNEQFF.

The V and J genes are TRBV5-1 and TRBJ2-1, with unresolved D. Trimming stripped 4 bases from V and 8 bases from J, with 13 bases between. The germline V gene has CDR1 SGHRS and CDR2 YFSETQ. This CDR3 has 13 amino acids. This CDR3 reads CASSLNNPHEQFF. The DNA for the CDR3 is TGCGCCAGCAGCCTAAACAATCCCCATGAGCAGTTCTTC.

This clonotype was seen more than once but under ten times. This rearrangement joins TRBV7-8 to TRBJ1-4, with a tentative D call TRBD1 (6 bases). This CDR3 has 17 residues. Trimming stripped 5 bases from V and 3 bases from J, with 19 bases between. Germline values: CDR1 SGHVS, CDR2 FQNEAQ. In nucleotides, the CDR3 is TGTGCCAGCAGCCCCCGGCCAGGGGAACTCTCTAATGAAAAACTGTTTTTT. This codes for CASSPRPGELSNEKLFF.

This chain uses TRBV4-1 with TRBJ2-3, with D tentatively TRBD2 (6 bases). Trimming cost V 5 bases and J 4 bases, with 22 bases left between them. The CDR3 spans 17 residues. Germline V gives CDR1 MGHRA, CDR2 YSYEKL. The CDR3 nucleotides read TGCGCCAGCAGCAACCGGGACTCCGACTTCCCCCCAGATACGCAGTATTTT. This sequence encodes CASSNRDSDFPPDTQYF.

This clonotype came up a few times. The rearrangement links TRBV7-2 to TRBJ2-1; 7 bases match TRBD2. Germline lookup yields CDR1 SGHTA and CDR2 FQGNSA. V lost 5 bases, J lost 1 base, and 11 bases stayed unmatched. The CDR3 contains 17 residues. In nucleotides, the CDR3 is TGTGCCAGCAGCCGGCCCGGGAGGTCTCTTTCCTACAATGAGCAGTTCTTC. Protein: CASSRPGRSLSYNEQFF. The whole variable domain, remainder taken from reference TRBV7-2 and TRBJ2-1, is GAGVSQSPSNKVTEKGKDVELRCDPISGHTALYWYRQSLGQGLEFLIYFQGNSAPDKSGLPSDRFSAERTGGSVSTLTIQRTQQEDSAVYLCASSRPGRSLSYNEQFFGPGTRLTVL.

This clonotype was seen only a few times. CDR3 protein: CASSPPIGVPETQYF. CDR3 in DNA: TGTGCCAGCTCACCACCGATCGGGGTTCCAGAGACCCAGTACTTC. The chain joins TRBV18 to TRBJ2-5; tentative D call: TRBD2 (5 bases). The germline CDR1 and CDR2 sequences are KGHSH and LQKENI. V was shortened by 0 bases and J by 4 bases, with 12 bases between the two germline ends. This CDR3 spans 15 amino acids.

The genes are TRBV20-1 and TRBJ2-5, with D possibly TRBD2 on 5 matching bases. Trimming took 2 bases from V and 0 from J, leaving 16 bases between them. The germline CDR1 and CDR2 sequences are DFQATT and SNEGSKA (reference sequence). CDR3 length: 16 amino acids. The CDR3 protein is CSARPFLAAYQETQYF. CDR3 DNA sequence: TGCAGTGCTAGACCCTTTCTAGCAGCTTACCAAGAGACCCAGTACTTC.

This clonotype showed up many times. This rearrangement joins TRBV6-1 to TRBJ2-7; possibly TRBD1 for D (6 bases). Trimming pared 4 bases from V and 6 bases from J, leaving 10 bases between. Germline V gives CDR1 MNHNS, CDR2 SASEGT. This CDR3 region has 12 residues. DNA for the CDR3: TGTGCCAGCAGTGTGACAGGTGGCGAGCAGTACTTC. It translates to CASSVTGGEQYF.

This clonotype was observed a few times. V gene TRBV12-3 or TRBV12-4 combines with J gene TRBJ2-1; 7 bases are a match to TRBD1. Losses at the gene ends were 11 bases for V and 8 bases for J; bases not matched to a gene: 15. CDR3 length equals 14 residues. CDR3 DNA sequence: TGTGCCGCAACCGGGGACAGTCATTTGTATGAGCAGTTCTTC. Residues: CAATGDSHLYEQFF.